This TCR beta chain was identified during a study of CD4 T cells in relation to SARS-CoV-2 and coronaviruses. Here immunoSEQ multiplex PCR was the method, and the copy in TCRdb shows in-frame clones only, minus some. The sample shows 16,000 or so clones, 75% to 80% of them seen only once. As to this clone: As yet, its antigen is unknown.

The unexposed donors gave CD4+ T cells in about 2011-2018, prior to COVID-19. After roughly ten days of culture, CD4+ T cells were isolated. CDR1 is ENHRY and CDR2 is SYGVKD in the germline V gene. The V segment lost 10 bases and the J segment 4 bases; nucleotides outside the gene matches: 9. CDR3 length: 13 amino acids. This TCR came from a human donor in good health. The rearrangement uses TRBV10-3 and TRBJ2-7; 8 bases are a match to TRBD2. Sequenced: CD4+ T cells from PBMCs, cultured in vitro. This CDR3 is CATLGTSKYEQYF. The DNA of the CDR3 is TGTGCCACCTTAGGGACTAGTAAGTACGAGCAGTACTTC.